This T cell receptor beta chain was found in a study of blood T cell repertoires in COVID-19. Study context: Researchers got acute and convalescent COVID-19 samples from the United States, Italy and Spain.

Data came from immunoSEQ multiplex PCR; TCRdb stores just in-frame clones and leaves some out. The data contain a few hundred thousand clones, about nine tenths of them singletons. Germline V gene sequence: CDR1 LGHDT, CDR2 YNNKEL (reference sequence). The CDR3 covers 15 residues. V was pared by 1 base and J by 4 bases, with 13 bases between. The clonotype originates from a woman aged 40 to 50 who had recovered from COVID-19. The chain is built from TRBV3-1 (or the pseudogene TRBV3-2) and TRBJ1-2; no definite D call. Sequences were obtained from peripheral blood. CDR3 nucleotide sequence: TGTGCCAGCAGCCAAGGGGTAGCGGAGGTCTATGGCTACACCTTC. Residues: CASSQGVAEVYGYTF.